These 30 T cell receptor beta chains were all obtained from the same sample, sequenced in a study of blood T cell repertoires in COVID-19 (dated by TCRdb to the early 2020s). Library creation used the immunoSEQ multiplex PCR assay. The source is immuneACCESS, and TCRdb retained only in-frame sequences with V and J called. Part of the clones is not carried over; for the studies checked, unresolved V genes explain less than half of this, and the remainder is unexplained. For this sample there are roughly 120,000 clones; 90% appear just once. The top ten hold about 4% of the sample. The sequenced sample was peripheral blood. The receptors were gathered from a man aged 45-65 years with active COVID-19.

V usage is TRBV5-4 and J usage is TRBJ2-3, with 8 bases fitting TRBD2. The CDR3 contains 16 residues. The J segment lost 6 bases and the V segment lost 1 base, leaving 10 bases of the junction unmatched. The germline CDR1 and CDR2 sequences are SGHNT and YYREEE (reference sequence). CDR3 bases: TGTGCCAGCAGCTTGTCCGGGAGGGCCGTCGTGGATACGCAGTATTTT. It codes for CASSLSGRAVVDTQYF. Variable domain in full (rest from reference TRBV5-4 and TRBJ2-3): ETGVTQSPTHLIKTRGQQVTLRCSSQSGHNTVSWYQQALGQGPQFIFQYYREEENGRGNFPPRFSGLQFPNYSSELNVNALELDDSALYLCASSLSGRAVVDTQYFGPGTRLTVL.

V gene TRBV5-1 combines with J gene TRBJ1-4, with TRBD1 matching over 9 bases. Trimming took 3 bases from V and 8 from J; bases not matched to a gene: 8. The CDR3 runs 15 residues. Germline-derived CDR1 and CDR2 are SGHRS and YFSETQ. The DNA for the CDR3 is TGCGCCAGCAGCTCACAGGGGGCCAAGGAGGAAAAACTGTTTTTT. This encodes CASSSQGAKEEKLFF.

The rearrangement uses TRBV11-3 and TRBJ2-5, with 8 bases identical to TRBD1. The CDR3 spans 15 residues. With 5 bases clipped from V and 5 bases from J, the junction kept 10 bases outside the gene matches. CDR1 SGHNT and CDR2 YENEEA come from the germline V gene. The CDR3 here is CASSHRQGLGETQYF. The CDR3 DNA reads TGTGCCAGCAGCCACAGACAGGGGCTGGGGGAGACCCAGTACTTC.

The J gene is TRBJ2-2, the V gene TRBV3-1 (or the pseudogene TRBV3-2), with 8 bases fitting TRBD2. The trim removed 2 bases at V and 7 bases at J, leaving 12 bases unmatched. The CDR3 sequence is 17 residues long. The germline CDR1 and CDR2 sequences are LGHDT and YNNKEL (reference sequence). CDR3 DNA sequence: TGTGCCAGCAGCCAACGACTTCCGGGACTAGATAGCGGGGAGCTGTTTTTT. This gives the protein CASSQRLPGLDSGELFF.

The rearrangement links TRBV6-5 to TRBJ1-4, with a tentative D call TRBD1 (6 bases). V lost 6 bases to trimming and J lost 9 bases, with 17 bases between them. Germline V gene data show CDR1 as MNHEY and CDR2 as SVGAGI. The length of the CDR3 is 14 residues. CDR3 region: CASSPSQGRQKLFF. The CDR3 DNA is TGTGCCAGCAGCCCCTCACAGGGAAGGCAAAAACTGTTTTTT.

V is TRBV27 and J is TRBJ2-7; D gene ambiguous. The CDR3 spans 13 residues. Germline-derived CDR1 and CDR2 are MNHEY and SMNVEV (reference sequence). Trimming shortened V by 3 bases and J by 4 bases, and 10 bases separated the two germline ends. Written as DNA, the CDR3 is TGTGCCAGCAGTTTCCGAGACTCGTACGAGCAGTACTTC. It is translated as CASSFRDSYEQYF.

The chain is built from TRBV5-6 and TRBJ1-5; no firm D call. Germline CDR1 is SGHDT and CDR2 is YYEEEE. V lost 0 bases and J lost 3, with 7 bases in between. The CDR3 consists of 14 residues. The CDR3 DNA sequence: TGTGCCAGCAGCTTGGGGCAAATCAATCAGCCCCAGCATTTT. It codes for CASSLGQINQPQHF.

The chain links TRBV2 to TRBJ2-3; maybe TRBD1 (6 bases). Germline V gives CDR1 SNHLY, CDR2 FYNNEI. The CDR3 covers 14 residues. V lost 3 bases and J lost 5, with 12 bases in between. CDR3 sequence reads: CASSDNRAVDTQYF. CDR3 nucleotide sequence: TGTGCCAGCAGTGATAACAGGGCTGTAGATACGCAGTATTTT.

This chain joins TRBV19 and TRBJ1-1, with 9 bases fitting TRBD1. The CDR3 runs 15 residues. Germline trimming cut 6 bases from V and 0 bases from J; bases unmatched to any gene: 5. Germline V gene lookup returns CDR1 LNHDA and CDR2 SQIVND (reference sequence). The CDR3 sequence is CASRNGQGLNTEAFF. CDR3 sequence (DNA): TGTGCCAGTAGGAACGGACAGGGGTTGAACACTGAAGCTTTCTTT.

The CDR3 DNA follows: TGTGCCAGCAGCAGGACAGCCGCCTTGCCCCAGCATTTT. Its translation: CASSRTAALPQHF. The V and J genes are TRBV5-6 and TRBJ1-5; D perhaps matches TRBD1 (6 bases). V was clipped by 4 bases and J by 9 bases, with 14 bases between them. Germline CDR1 is SGHDT and CDR2 is YYEEEE. The CDR3 contains 13 residues.

The chain uses TRBV6-5 and TRBJ1-1; D perhaps matches TRBD1 (5 bases). This CDR3 comprises 15 residues. The V and J ends lost 8 bases and 0 bases respectively, with 16 bases between them. Germline CDR1 and CDR2: MNHEY and SVGAGI. CDR3 DNA: TGTGCCAGCGTGGCCAGGGCGATTTTGAACACTGAAGCTTTCTTT. Protein product: CASVARAILNTEAFF.

This chain connects TRBV28 to TRBJ1-1; 9 bases are shared with TRBD1. The CDR3 has 13 residues. V lost 2 bases and J lost 11; bases outside the gene matches: 6. Germline loops: CDR1 MDHEN, CDR2 SYDVKM. CDR3 region: CASSLGSGTGAFF. The CDR3 nucleotides read TGTGCCAGCAGTTTAGGGTCCGGGACAGGGGCTTTCTTT.

This clone came up once. The same CDR3 can be traced to other DNA sequences in this sample. This rearrangement joins TRBV3-1 (or the pseudogene TRBV3-2) to TRBJ1-2; possible D gene TRBD1, 5 bases. Trimming cost V 0 bases and J 4 bases, with 6 bases left between them. CDR1 is LGHDT and CDR2 is YNNKEL in the germline V gene (reference sequence). This CDR3 contains 13 residues. The CDR3 DNA is TGTGCCAGCAGCCAAGATACAGGCTATGGCTACACCTTC. Its protein is CASSQDTGYGYTF.

This chain connects TRBV2 to TRBJ2-3, with D unresolved. In germline, CDR1 is SNHLY, CDR2 FYNNEI. Trimming shortened V by 6 bases and J by 5 bases, and 18 bases separated the two germline ends. CDR3 length equals 15 residues. The CDR3 spells CASSDSTVRGDTQYF. The CDR3 DNA is TGTGCCAGCAGCGACTCAACGGTCAGAGGAGATACGCAGTATTTT. Supplemented by reference TRBV2 and TRBJ2-3, the full variable domain reads EPEVTQTPSHQVTQMGQEVILRCVPISNHLYFYWYRQILGQKVEFLVSFYNNEISEKSEIFDDQFSVERPDGSNFTLKIRSTKLEDSAMYFCASSDSTVRGDTQYFGPGTRLTVL.

The chain couples TRBV7-2 to TRBJ2-3; 14 bases map to TRBD2. CDR3 length: 16 amino acids. The trim removed 5 bases at V and 8 bases at J, leaving 9 bases unmatched. Germline loops: CDR1 SGHTA, CDR2 FQGNSA. The CDR3 region has the DNA TGTGCCAGCAGCCCCGGGACTAGCGGGAGAAGAGTTACGCAGTATTTT. It specifies CASSPGTSGRRVTQYF.

The rearrangement uses TRBV6-5 and TRBJ1-6; D not resolved. The CDR3 has 14 residues. CDR1 is MNHEY and CDR2 is SVGAGI in the germline V gene. The CDR3 loop reads CASSGRAGNSPLHF. The CDR3 DNA reads TGTGCTTCCTCCGGGAGGGCTGGAAATTCACCCCTCCACTTT.

V usage is TRBV15 and J usage is TRBJ1-1; a weak D match, TRBD1 (6 bases). Trimming cost V 3 bases and J 4 bases, with 12 bases left between them. Germline CDR1 LNHNV, CDR2 YYDKDF (reference sequence). CDR3 length: 14 residues. CDR3 in amino acids: CATSSRTGTTEAFF. CDR3 bases: TGTGCCACCAGCAGTCGCACAGGGACCACTGAAGCTTTCTTT.

The J gene is TRBJ1-2, the V gene TRBV15, with 7 nucleotides matching TRBD1. V lost 0 bases, J lost 4 bases, and 2 bases stayed unmatched. The germline gives CDR1 LNHNV, CDR2 YYDKDF (reference sequence). The CDR3 extends over 14 amino acids. CDR3 region: CATSRDQGGYGYTF. DNA for the CDR3: TGTGCCACCAGCAGAGATCAGGGGGGCTATGGCTACACCTTC. The whole variable domain, remainder taken from reference TRBV15 and TRBJ1-2, is DAMVIQNPRYQVTQFGKPVTLSCSQTLNHNVMYWYQQKSSQAPKLLFHYYDKDFNNEADTPDNFQSRRPNTSFCFLDIRSPGLGDTAMYLCATSRDQGGYGYTFGSGTRLTVV.

The chain couples TRBV12-5 to TRBJ2-3, with D hard to call. Trimming left V 6 bases short and J 2 bases short, with 12 bases between. This CDR3 spans 14 amino acids. Germline V CDR1 and CDR2: LGHNT, FRNRAP. The CDR3 nucleotides read TGTGCTAGTGGCCGAAACTTAGACACAGATACGCAGTATTTT. Its translation is CASGRNLDTDTQYF. The full variable domain, completed using reference TRBV12-5 and TRBJ2-3, is DARVTQTPRHKVTEMGQEVTMRCQPILGHNTVFWYRQTMMQGLELLAYFRNRAPLDDSGMPKDRFSAEMPDATLATLKIQPSEPRDSAVYFCASGRNLDTDTQYFGPGTRLTVL.

CDR3 nucleotide sequence: TGTGCCAGTACCCTTTTACCGGGAACTTCACCCCTCCACTTT. Translating it yields CASTLLPGTSPLHF. The chain uses TRBV19 and TRBJ1-6; D is ambiguous. CDR3 length equals 14 residues. The germline V and J ends were trimmed by 7 bases and 9 bases, with 16 bases remaining between them. Germline-derived CDR1 and CDR2 are LNHDA and SQIVND (reference sequence). Based on the CDR3 plus reference TRBV19 and TRBJ1-6, the full variable domain is DGGITQSPKYLFRKEGQNVTLSCEQNLNHDAMYWYRQDPGQGLRLIYYSQIVNDFQKGDIAEGYSVSREKKESFPLTVTSAQKNPTAFYLCASTLLPGTSPLHFGNGTRLTVT.

V usage is TRBV6-1 and J usage is TRBJ2-3; D unresolved. This CDR3 spans 15 amino acids. Per germline, CDR1 MNHNS and CDR2 SASEGT. Trimming cost V 2 bases and J 4 bases, with 13 bases left between them. The CDR3 protein is CASSEQAPTPDTQYF. CDR3 nucleotide sequence: TGTGCCAGCAGTGAACAGGCGCCCACCCCAGATACGCAGTATTTT.

The chain uses TRBV9 and TRBJ2-3; D might be TRBD1 (5 bases). V was clipped by 1 base and J by 6 bases, with 12 bases between them. Germline V gene data show CDR1 as SGDLS and CDR2 as YYNGEE. The CDR3 consists of 14 residues. In DNA, the CDR3 is TGTGCCAGCAGCGTATTGGCAGGGTCGGATACGCAGTATTTT. It encodes CASSVLAGSDTQYF.

With respect to this clone: The junction departs from germline at one end; a sequencing error may be responsible. This chain joins TRBV3-1 (or the pseudogene TRBV3-2) and TRBJ2-5; 9 positions agree with TRBD2. The CDR3 runs to 17 residues. Germline lookup yields CDR1 LGHDT and CDR2 YNNKEL (reference sequence). The CDR3 protein is CASSAAGLAGREETQHF. The CDR3 DNA reads TGTGCCAGCAGCGCAGCGGGCCTAGCGGGGCGCGAGGAGACCCAGCACTTC.

This clone was found a few times. J is TRBJ2-5 and V is TRBV15, with D possibly being TRBD1 (6 bases). The CDR3 spans 14 residues. The germline V and J ends were trimmed by 6 bases and 0 bases, with 11 bases remaining between them. In germline, CDR1 is LNHNV, CDR2 YYDKDF (reference sequence). This CDR3 reads CATRAGAYQETQYF. For the CDR3, the DNA is TGTGCCACCAGGGCAGGGGCATACCAAGAGACCCAGTACTTC.

The chain has TRBV5-4 and TRBJ1-6, with 8 bases lining up with TRBD1. The germline V gene encodes CDR1 SGHNT and CDR2 YYREEE (reference sequence). J was trimmed by 7 bases and V by 2 bases; bases with no gene match: 8. This CDR3 region has 16 residues. The CDR3 DNA is TGTGCCAGCAGCTTATTCTCGACAGGGGTCAATTCACCCCTCCACTTT. This sequence encodes CASSLFSTGVNSPLHF. Together with reference TRBV5-4 and TRBJ1-6, the CDR3 gives the full variable domain: ETGVTQSPTHLIKTRGQQVTLRCSSQSGHNTVSWYQQALGQGPQFIFQYYREEENGRGNFPPRFSGLQFPNYSSELNVNALELDDSALYLCASSLFSTGVNSPLHFGNGTRLTVT.

The J gene is TRBJ1-1, the V gene TRBV4-2, with D possibly matching TRBD1 (5 bases). Per germline, CDR1 LGHNA and CDR2 YNFKEQ. V shed 4 bases and J shed 0 bases, with 9 bases lying between them. The CDR3 totals 14 residues. The CDR3 loop reads CASSLTDLNTEAFF. DNA of the CDR3: TGTGCCAGCAGCCTGACAGACTTGAACACTGAAGCTTTCTTT.

The genes are TRBV11-2 and TRBJ1-6; 7 nucleotides align to TRBD1. The germline V gene encodes CDR1 SGHAT and CDR2 FQNNGV. Trimming took 5 bases from V and 10 from J; bases not matched to a gene: 8. CDR3 length: 14 residues. This CDR3 is CASSPRQGGSPLHF. CDR3 bases: TGTGCCAGCAGCCCCCGACAGGGTGGCTCACCCCTCCACTTT.

J is TRBJ1-2 and V is TRBV15, with TRBD1 as a possible D gene (6 bases). CDR3 length equals 16 residues. The germline gives CDR1 LNHNV, CDR2 YYDKDF (reference sequence). With 0 bases removed from V and 8 bases from J, the gap between germline ends came to 19 bases. The CDR3 region has the DNA TGTGCCACCAGCAGAGATCACAATTCGAACAGGGAAGGCTACACCTTC. Translating it yields CATSRDHNSNREGYTF.

CDR3 in DNA: TGTGCCAGCGCAGGGCTCGAAACGAACACTGAAGCTTTCTTT. This codes for CASAGLETNTEAFF. V and J are TRBV2 and TRBJ1-1, with D tentatively TRBD1 (5 bases). This CDR3 region has 14 residues. Germline lookup yields CDR1 SNHLY and CDR2 FYNNEI. V was cut by 8 bases and J by 1 base, with 14 bases left in between.

The rearrangement uses TRBV6-4 and TRBJ2-2; 10 bases align to TRBD2. J gave up 2 bases and V 5 bases, and 5 bases lay outside the gene matches. The CDR3 is made up of 16 amino acids. From germline, CDR1 is MRHNA and CDR2 SNTAGT. Written as DNA, the CDR3 is TGTGCCAGCAGTCGAGGGACTAGCGTTAACACCGGGGAGCTGTTTTTT. This gives the protein CASSRGTSVNTGELFF.